The present TCR beta chain was sequenced within a study of post-analysis software for immune sequencing data. Study-wide results and caveats: Clustering by F measure revealed strong co-clustering among samples prepared together in one batch. Normalized Chao1 diversity was significantly lower in multiple sclerosis patients than in controls. When patients were compared with controls, about five TRBV segments were more frequent, TRBV5-6, TRBV5-1 and TRBV20-1 among them.

Prepared libraries of TCR beta cDNA carried unique molecular identifiers. Using its own MiXCR run on the PCR reads, TCRdb lists one record per CDR3 protein. The data contain around 190,000 distinct CDR3 sequences, over 25% of them singletons. In this sample, this clonotype turned up a few times. Its target is not known. The V gene lost 4 bases and the J gene lost 4 bases, with 15 bases spanning the gap. The CDR3 is 15 residues long. Germline V lookup: CDR1 SGDLS, CDR2 YYNGEE. This sequence was found in a girl aged 2-17 years with multiple sclerosis. The specimen was blood. V is TRBV9 and J is TRBJ2-1; a possible D gene is TRBD2 (7 bases). This CDR3 is CASSHLRGQYNEQFF. CDR3 bases: TGTGCCAGCAGCCACCTGCGGGGGCAATACAATGAGCAGTTCTTC.